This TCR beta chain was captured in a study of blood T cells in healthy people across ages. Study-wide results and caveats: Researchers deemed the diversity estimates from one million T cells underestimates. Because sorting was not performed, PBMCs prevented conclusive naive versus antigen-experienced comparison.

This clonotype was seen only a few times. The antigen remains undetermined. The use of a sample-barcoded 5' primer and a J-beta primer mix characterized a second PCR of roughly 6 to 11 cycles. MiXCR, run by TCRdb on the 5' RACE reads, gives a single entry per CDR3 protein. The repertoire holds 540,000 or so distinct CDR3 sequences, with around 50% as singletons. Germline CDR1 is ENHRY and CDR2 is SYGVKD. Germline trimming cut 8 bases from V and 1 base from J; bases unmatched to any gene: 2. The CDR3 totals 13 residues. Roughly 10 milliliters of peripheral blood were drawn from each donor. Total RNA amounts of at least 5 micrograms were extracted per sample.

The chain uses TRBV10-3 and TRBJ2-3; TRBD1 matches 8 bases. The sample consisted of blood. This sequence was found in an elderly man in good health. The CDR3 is CAIGQGGTDTQYF. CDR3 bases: TGTGCCATCGGACAGGGAGGCACAGATACGCAGTATTTT.